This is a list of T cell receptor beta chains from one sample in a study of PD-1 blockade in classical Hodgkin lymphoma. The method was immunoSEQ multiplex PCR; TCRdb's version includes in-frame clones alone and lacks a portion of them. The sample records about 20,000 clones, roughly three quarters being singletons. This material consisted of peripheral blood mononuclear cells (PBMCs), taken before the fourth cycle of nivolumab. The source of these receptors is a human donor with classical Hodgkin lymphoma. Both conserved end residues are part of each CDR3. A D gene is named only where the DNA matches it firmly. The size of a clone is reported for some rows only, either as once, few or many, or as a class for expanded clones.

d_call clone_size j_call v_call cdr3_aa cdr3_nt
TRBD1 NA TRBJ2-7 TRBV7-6 CASSSGQGSYEQYF TGTGCCAGCAGCTCCGGACAGGGGTCCTACGAGCAGTACTTC
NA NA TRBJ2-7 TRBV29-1 CSVAPTLNYEQYF TGCAGCGTTGCCCCGACCCTGAACTACGAGCAGTACTTC
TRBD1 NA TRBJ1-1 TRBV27 CASSVDRLPSNTEAFF TGTGCCAGCAGTGTGGACAGGTTGCCATCGAACACTGAAGCTTTCTTT
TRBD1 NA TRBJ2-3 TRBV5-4 CASSLGTGPSSTDTQYF TGTGCCAGCAGCTTGGGGACAGGGCCCTCTAGCACAGATACGCAGTATTTT
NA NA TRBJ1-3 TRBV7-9 CASSLPSTGLSGNTIYF TGTGCCAGCAGCTTACCCTCCACAGGGCTCTCTGGAAACACCATATATTTT
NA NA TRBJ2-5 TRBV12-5 CASGYLDRGCQETQYF TGTGCTAGTGGTTACTTAGACAGAGGGTGCCAAGAGACCCAGTACTTC
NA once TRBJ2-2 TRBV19 CASRGDTNTGELFF TGTGCCAGTAGGGGGGATACGAACACCGGGGAGCTGTTTTTT
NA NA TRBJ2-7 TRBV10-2 CASSVPVGTSFYEQYF TGCGCCAGCAGTGTACCGGTCGGGACATCGTTCTACGAGCAGTACTTC
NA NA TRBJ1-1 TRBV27 CASSLSGPRTEAFF TGTGCCAGCAGTTTATCAGGACCGAGGACTGAAGCTTTCTTT
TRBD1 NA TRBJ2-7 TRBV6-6 CASRETGGSYEQYF TGTGCCAGCAGGGAGACAGGGGGCTCCTACGAGCAGTACTTC
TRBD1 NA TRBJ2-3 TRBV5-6 CASSLTGGPDTQYF TGTGCCAGCAGCTTGACAGGGGGCCCAGATACGCAGTATTTT
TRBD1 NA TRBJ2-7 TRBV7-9 CASSLGPAGGFYEQYF TGTGCCAGCAGCTTAGGTCCGGCAGGGGGCTTCTACGAGCAGTACTTC
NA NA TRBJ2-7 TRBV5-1 CASRTTLNTGYEQYF TGCGCCAGCAGAACCACCCTAAACACAGGGTACGAGCAGTACTTC
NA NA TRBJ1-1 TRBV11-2 CASSLVQGVITEAFF TGTGCCAGCAGCTTAGTCCAGGGTGTGATTACTGAAGCTTTCTTT
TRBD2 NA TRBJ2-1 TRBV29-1 CSVRLAGGLAISYNEQFF TGCAGCGTGAGACTAGCGGGAGGACTGGCTATATCCTACAATGAGCAGTTCTTC
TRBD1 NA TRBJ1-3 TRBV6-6 CASSSPTGISGNTIYF TGTGCCAGCAGTTCGCCGACAGGGATCTCTGGAAACACCATATATTTT
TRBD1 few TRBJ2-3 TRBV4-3 CASSQGTGQGTNTQYF TGCGCCAGCAGCCAAGGGACGGGACAGGGTACAAATACGCAGTATTTT
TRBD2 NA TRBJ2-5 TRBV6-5 CASRGLAGVETQYF TGTGCCAGCAGGGGCCTAGCGGGAGTTGAGACCCAGTACTTC
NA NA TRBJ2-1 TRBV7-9 CASSSLRGVHNEQFF TGTGCCAGCAGCTCCCTAAGGGGAGTCCACAATGAGCAGTTCTTC
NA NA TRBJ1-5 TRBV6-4 CASRPTGKGGQPQHF TGTGCCAGCAGACCCACAGGGAAGGGAGGTCAGCCCCAGCATTTT
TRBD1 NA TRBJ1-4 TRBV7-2 CASSLRTGGYEKLFF TGTGCCAGCAGCCTCAGGACAGGGGGCTATGAAAAACTGTTTTTT
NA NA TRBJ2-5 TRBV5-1 CASSFTGLIQETQYF TGCGCCAGCAGTTTTACGGGACTGATACAAGAGACCCAGTACTTC
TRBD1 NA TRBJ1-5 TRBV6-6 CASSGQGSRNQPQHF TGTGCCAGCAGTGGACAGGGGAGTCGCAATCAGCCCCAGCATTTT
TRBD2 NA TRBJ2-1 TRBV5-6 CASSFDLAGGRGEQFF TGTGCCAGCAGCTTTGACCTAGCGGGAGGGCGAGGTGAGCAGTTCTTC
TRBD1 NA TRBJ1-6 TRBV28 CASSQTGVGSYNSPLHF TGTGCCAGCAGTCAGACAGGGGTCGGCTCCTATAATTCACCCCTCCACTTT
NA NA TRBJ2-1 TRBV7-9 CASSSRGSYNEQFF TGTGCCAGCAGCTCAAGGGGGTCCTACAATGAGCAGTTCTTC
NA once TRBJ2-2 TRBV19 CASSMVPNTGELFF TGTGCCAGTAGTATGGTACCAAACACCGGGGAGCTGTTTTTT
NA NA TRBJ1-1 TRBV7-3 CASSPGGYTEAFF TGTGCCAGCAGCCCTGGCGGTTACACTGAAGCTTTCTTT
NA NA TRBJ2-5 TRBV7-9 CASSLAGLQRETQYF TGTGCCAGCAGCTTAGCGGGACTCCAAAGGGAGACCCAGTACTTC
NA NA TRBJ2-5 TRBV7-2 CASSLSRGSRTYF TGTGCCAGCAGCCTATCTAGGGGATCCCGGACGTACTTC
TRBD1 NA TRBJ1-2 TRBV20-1 CSVDRVDGYTF TGCAGTGTTGACAGGGTCGATGGCTACACCTTC
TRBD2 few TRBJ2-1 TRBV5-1 CASSSRLAGGGEQFF TGCGCCAGCAGCTCCCGACTAGCGGGAGGGGGGGAGCAGTTCTTC
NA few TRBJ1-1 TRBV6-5 CASGRGTEAFF TGTGCCAGCGGTCGAGGGACTGAAGCTTTCTTT
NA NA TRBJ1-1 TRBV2 CASSVLVTEAFF TGTGCCAGCAGCGTTTTGGTCACTGAAGCTTTCTTT
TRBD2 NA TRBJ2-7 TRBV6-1 CASSERASGRLGEQYF TGTGCCAGCAGTGAAAGGGCTAGCGGGAGGTTGGGCGAGCAGTACTTC
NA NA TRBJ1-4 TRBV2 CASSDHPQYNEKLFF TGTGCCAGCAGTGATCACCCCCAGTATAATGAAAAACTGTTTTTT
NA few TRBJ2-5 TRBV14 CASSQDGARGETQYF TGTGCCAGCAGCCAAGATGGCGCAAGAGGAGAGACCCAGTACTTC
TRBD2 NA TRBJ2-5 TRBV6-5 CASSYSLAAPVETQYF TGTGCCAGCAGTTACTCTCTAGCGGCCCCCGTCGAGACCCAGTACTTC
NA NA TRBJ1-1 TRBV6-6 CASSRQGTEAFF TGTGCCAGCAGTCGGCAGGGGACTGAAGCTTTCTTT
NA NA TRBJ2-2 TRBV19 CASSHRNTGELFF TGTGCCAGTAGTCACAGGAACACCGGGGAGCTGTTTTTT
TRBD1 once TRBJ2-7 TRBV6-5 CASSPPGQGNYEQYF TGTGCCAGCAGTCCCCCGGGACAGGGAAACTACGAGCAGTACTTC
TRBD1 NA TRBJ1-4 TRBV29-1 CSVKQGKEGEKLFF TGCAGCGTTAAACAGGGGAAAGAGGGTGAAAAACTGTTTTTT
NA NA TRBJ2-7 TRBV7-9 CASSFNSNPRQYF TGTGCCAGCAGCTTTAACAGTAACCCCCGGCAGTACTTC
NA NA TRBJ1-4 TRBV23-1 CASSQLGGGEKLFF TGCGCCAGCAGTCAATTAGGGGGGGGTGAAAAACTGTTTTTT
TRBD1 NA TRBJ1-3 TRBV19 CASSIAGDRRNTIYF TGTGCCAGTAGTATAGCCGGGGACAGAAGAAACACCATATATTTT
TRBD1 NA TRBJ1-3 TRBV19 CASSIRDTTGAGNTIYF TGTGCCAGTAGTATCCGCGATACGACAGGGGCTGGAAACACCATATATTTT
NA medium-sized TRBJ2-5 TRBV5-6 CASSFRGPETQYF TGTGCCAGCAGCTTCCGGGGACCAGAGACCCAGTACTTC
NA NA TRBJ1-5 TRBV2 CASSDPQLNQPQHF TGTGCCAGCAGTGACCCTCAGCTCAATCAGCCCCAGCATTTT
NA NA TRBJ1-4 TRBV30 CAWSPERLVRGTKLFF TGTGCCTGGAGCCCTGAGCGTCTCGTGCGGGGGACTAAACTGTTTTTT
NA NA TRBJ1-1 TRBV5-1 CASSWGLTGRENTEAFF TGCGCCAGCAGCTGGGGGCTTACTGGCCGCGAGAACACTGAAGCTTTCTTT
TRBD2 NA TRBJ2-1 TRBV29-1 CSVDSVGVLAGGRYEQFF TGCAGCGTTGATAGTGTAGGTGTTCTAGCGGGGGGGAGATATGAGCAGTTCTTC
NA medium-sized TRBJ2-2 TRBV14 CASSQVHGGELFF TGTGCCAGCAGCCAAGTCCATGGCGGGGAGCTGTTTTTT
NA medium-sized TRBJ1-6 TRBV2 CASSDRVGSPLHF TGTGCCAGCAGTGACAGGGTTGGTTCACCCCTCCACTTT
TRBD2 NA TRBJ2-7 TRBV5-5 CASSLGAGLAAYEQYF TGTGCCAGCAGCTTGGGAGCGGGACTAGCGGCCTACGAGCAGTACTTC
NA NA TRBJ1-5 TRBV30 CAWSVGSGSNQPQHF TGTGCCTGGAGTGTGGGATCGGGGAGCAATCAGCCCCAGCATTTT
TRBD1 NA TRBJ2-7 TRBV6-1 CASRKDRGSSYEQYF TGTGCCAGCAGGAAAGACAGGGGAAGCTCCTACGAGCAGTACTTC
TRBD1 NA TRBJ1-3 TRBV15 CATSRDLSGGASGNTIYF TGTGCCACCAGCAGAGATCTATCAGGGGGCGCCTCTGGAAACACCATATATTTT